The clone carrying this TCR beta chain occurred a few times. Antigen specificity is unknown. For TCR beta, libraries came from iRepertoire HTBI primers and Arm-PCR of CDR3 regions. TCRdb analysed the multiplex PCR reads with MiXCR anew, one entry per CDR3 protein. There are a few hundred thousand distinct CDR3 sequences in the sample; around 15% occur only once, and roughly 18% lies in the top ten. Time point defined: newly diagnosed GD, antithyroid drugs for less than 3 months. TCR sequences were obtained from RNA taken from PBMCs. Peripheral blood, about 9 milliliters of it, was drawn into EDTA tubes. V was shortened by 2 bases and J by 3 bases, with 8 bases between the two germline ends. Germline CDR1 is GTSNPN and CDR2 is SVGIG (reference sequence). The length of the CDR3 is 13 residues. These data belong to a study of regulatory T cells in long-lasting Graves disease. General study results and limits: Whereas new patients shared 970 or so public clonotypes, persistent patients shared more, at approximately 2,700.

This sample was shared with a second study, whose subject was T cells in Graves' hyperthyroidism and ophthalmopathy. This second study says: These patients, aged 18 to 65, had recently diagnosed hyperthyroidism lasting under 2 months. The TCR CDR3 first-round RT-PCR relied on the HTBI primer set.

The source was peripheral blood mononuclear cells (PBMCs), collected at new diagnosis, from a patient treated with antithyroid drugs. The chain has TRBV30 and TRBJ1-5; D perhaps matches TRBD1 (6 bases). The receptor comes from a woman between 50 and 59 years old with Graves disease. CDR3 sequence: CAWSSGANQPQHF. The CDR3 DNA sequence: TGTGCCTGGAGTTCAGGGGCCAATCAGCCCCAGCATTTT.